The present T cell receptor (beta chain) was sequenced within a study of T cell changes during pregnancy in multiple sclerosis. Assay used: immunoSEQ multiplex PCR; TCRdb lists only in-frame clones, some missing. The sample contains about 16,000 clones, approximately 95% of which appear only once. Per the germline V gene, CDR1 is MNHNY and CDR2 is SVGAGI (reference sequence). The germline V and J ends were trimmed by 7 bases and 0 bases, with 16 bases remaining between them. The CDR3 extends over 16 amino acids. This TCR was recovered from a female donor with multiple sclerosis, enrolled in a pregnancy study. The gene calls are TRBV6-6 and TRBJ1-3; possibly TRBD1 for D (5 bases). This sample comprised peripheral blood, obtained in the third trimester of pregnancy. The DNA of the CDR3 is TGTGCCAGCACCCCCCGCAGGGTCTACTCTGGAAACACCATATATTTT. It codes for CASTPRRVYSGNTIYF.